The 8 T cell receptor beta chains below were found in one sample sequenced in a study of blood T cell repertoires in COVID-19. Assay used: immunoSEQ multiplex PCR; TCRdb lists only in-frame clones, some missing. The sample holds tens of thousands of clones, under 85% seen once. The sequencing input was peripheral blood. The receptors were sampled from a human donor in a cohort sampled during active COVID-19.

V is TRBV29-1 and J is TRBJ2-5; D is unresolved. This CDR3 comprises 12 residues. Trimming left V 4 bases short and J 0 bases short, with 6 bases between. Germline lookup yields CDR1 SQVTM and CDR2 ANQGSEA. In DNA form, the CDR3 reads TGCAGCGTTGGCGGATACCAAGAGACCCAGTACTTC. It yields the protein CSVGGYQETQYF.

The V and J genes are TRBV23-1 and TRBJ2-7; possible D gene TRBD1, 6 bases. TRBV23-1 qualifies as an ORF whose function is uncertain. The CDR3 extends over 14 amino acids. The ends were cut back, 1 base at V and 2 bases at J, with 9 bases in the middle. CDR3 sequence (DNA): TGCGCCAGCAGTCAATGGGGGACACCCTACGAGCAGTACTTC. This codes for CASSQWGTPYEQYF.

The chain has TRBV5-5 and TRBJ1-2, with 10 bases aligning to TRBD1. The CDR3 runs to 15 residues. Losses at the gene ends were 3 bases for V and 8 bases for J; bases not matched to a gene: 10. CDR1 and CDR2 (germline): SGHKS, YYEKEE (reference sequence). CDR3 residues: CASSWTGTGVRGYTF. DNA for the CDR3: TGTGCCAGCAGCTGGACCGGGACAGGGGTACGGGGCTACACCTTC.

The chain has TRBV28 and TRBJ2-7, with 7 bases that match TRBD1. V was pared by 6 bases and J by 0 bases, with 2 bases of the junction left unmatched. Per germline, CDR1 MDHEN and CDR2 SYDVKM. The CDR3 runs 13 residues. The CDR3 DNA follows: TGTGCCAGCAGGACAGGGATCTCCTACGAGCAGTACTTC. Encoded protein: CASRTGISYEQYF.

The chain joins TRBV4-1 to TRBJ1-5; 8 bases fit TRBD1. Germline CDR1 is MGHRA and CDR2 is YSYEKL. V trimming: 1 base; J trimming: 6 bases; junction bases outside the gene matches: 5. CDR3 length: 15 amino acids. In DNA form, the CDR3 reads TGCGCCAGCAGCCAAGGCAGGGGGCTGATTCAGCCCCAGCATTTT. As protein: CASSQGRGLIQPQHF.

In this sample, this clone turned up once. The chain carries TRBV10-2 and TRBJ2-1, with 13 nucleotides matching TRBD2. The V and J ends lost 3 bases and 6 bases, in that order; junction bases with no gene match: 5. The CDR3 covers 16 residues. The germline V gene encodes CDR1 WSHSY and CDR2 SAAADI. The CDR3: CASSDWTSGGGNEQFF. In nucleotides, the CDR3 is TGCGCCAGCAGTGACTGGACTAGCGGGGGAGGCAATGAGCAGTTCTTC.

The CDR3 DNA sequence: TGTGCCAGCAGCCCCCCGGGAGGAACTGGAAACACCATATATTTT. This codes for CASSPPGGTGNTIYF. The chain couples TRBV13 to TRBJ1-3; D remains unclear. CDR1 and CDR2 from the germline V gene are PRHDT and FYEKMQ (reference sequence). The CDR3 totals 15 residues. V lost 5 bases and J 2 bases, leaving 13 bases between the germline ends.

This sequence joins TRBV28 and TRBJ1-1, with D possibly being TRBD1 (5 bases). CDR3 size: 19 residues. In germline, CDR1 is MDHEN, CDR2 SYDVKM. The germline V and J ends were trimmed by 6 bases and 4 bases, with 30 bases remaining between them. CDR3 DNA sequence: TGTGCCAGCAGCTCCCCTTTTGGGGCTATTACAATTTTGGGCACTGAAGCTTTCTTT. Amino acid sequence: CASSSPFGAITILGTEAFF.